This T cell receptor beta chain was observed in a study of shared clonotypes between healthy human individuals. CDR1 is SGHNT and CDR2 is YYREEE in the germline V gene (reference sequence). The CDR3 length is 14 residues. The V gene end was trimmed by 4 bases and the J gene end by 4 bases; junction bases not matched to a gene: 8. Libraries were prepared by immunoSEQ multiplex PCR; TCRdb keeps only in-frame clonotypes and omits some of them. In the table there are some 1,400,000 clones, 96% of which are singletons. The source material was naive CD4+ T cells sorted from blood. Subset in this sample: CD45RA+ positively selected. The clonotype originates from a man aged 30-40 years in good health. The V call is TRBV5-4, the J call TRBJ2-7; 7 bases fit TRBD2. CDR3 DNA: TGTGCCAGCAGCCTCGGCGGGAGTAAGTACGAGCAGTACTTC. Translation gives CASSLGGSKYEQYF.